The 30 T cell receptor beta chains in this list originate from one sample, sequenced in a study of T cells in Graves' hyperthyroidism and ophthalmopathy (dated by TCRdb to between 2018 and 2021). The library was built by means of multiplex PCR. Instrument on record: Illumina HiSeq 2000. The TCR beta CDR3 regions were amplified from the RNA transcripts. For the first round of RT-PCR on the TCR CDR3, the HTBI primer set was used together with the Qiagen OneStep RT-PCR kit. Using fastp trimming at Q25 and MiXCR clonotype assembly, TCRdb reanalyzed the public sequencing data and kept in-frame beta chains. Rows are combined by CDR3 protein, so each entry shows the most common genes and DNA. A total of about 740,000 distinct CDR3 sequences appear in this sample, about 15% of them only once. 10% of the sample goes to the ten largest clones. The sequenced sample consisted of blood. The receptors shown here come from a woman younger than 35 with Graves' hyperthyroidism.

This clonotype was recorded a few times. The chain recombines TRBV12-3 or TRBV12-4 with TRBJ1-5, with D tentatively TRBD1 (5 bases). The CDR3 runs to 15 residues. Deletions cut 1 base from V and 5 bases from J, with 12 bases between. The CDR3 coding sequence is TGTGCCAGCAGTTTAGTTGGGGGAGGGGATCAGCCCCAGCATTTT. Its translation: CASSLVGGGDQPQHF.

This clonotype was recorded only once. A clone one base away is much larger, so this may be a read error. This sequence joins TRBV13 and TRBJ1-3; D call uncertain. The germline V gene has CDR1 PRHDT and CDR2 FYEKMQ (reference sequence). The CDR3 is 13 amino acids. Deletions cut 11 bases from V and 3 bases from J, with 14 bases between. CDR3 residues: CAGCSSDGNTIYF. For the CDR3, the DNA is TGTGCCGGCTGCTCCTCGGATGGAAACACCATATATTTT.

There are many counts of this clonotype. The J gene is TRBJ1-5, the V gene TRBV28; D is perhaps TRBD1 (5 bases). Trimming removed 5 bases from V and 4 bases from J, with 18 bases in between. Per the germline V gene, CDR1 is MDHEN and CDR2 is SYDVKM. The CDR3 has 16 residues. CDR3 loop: CASSIQINRGNQPQHF. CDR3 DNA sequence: TGTGCCAGCAGTATACAGATAAATAGGGGTAATCAGCCCCAGCATTTT.

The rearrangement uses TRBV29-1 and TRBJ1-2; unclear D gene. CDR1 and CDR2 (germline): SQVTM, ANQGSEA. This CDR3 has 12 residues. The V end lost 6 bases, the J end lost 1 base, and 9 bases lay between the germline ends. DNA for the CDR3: TGCAGCGTAAGAACAGTTAACTATGGCTACACCTTC. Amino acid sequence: CSVRTVNYGYTF.

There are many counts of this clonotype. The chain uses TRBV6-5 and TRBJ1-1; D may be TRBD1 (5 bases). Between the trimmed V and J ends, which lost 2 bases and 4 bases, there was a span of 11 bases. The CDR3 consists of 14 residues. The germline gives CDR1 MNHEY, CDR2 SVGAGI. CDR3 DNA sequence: TGTGCCAGCAGTTACCGGGGGGGGATCACTGAAGCTTTCTTT. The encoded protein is CASSYRGGITEAFF.

The CDR3 protein is CASSITGGTVRLDYGYTF. The CDR3 DNA follows: TGTGCCAGCAGCATAACAGGGGGTACGGTTCGTCTGGACTATGGCTACACCTTC. J is TRBJ1-2 and V is TRBV6-1; 8 nucleotides align to TRBD1. The CDR3 sequence is 18 residues long. CDR1 MNHNS and CDR2 SASEGT come from the germline V gene. V dropped 6 bases and J dropped 3; count of bases not matched to a gene: 18.

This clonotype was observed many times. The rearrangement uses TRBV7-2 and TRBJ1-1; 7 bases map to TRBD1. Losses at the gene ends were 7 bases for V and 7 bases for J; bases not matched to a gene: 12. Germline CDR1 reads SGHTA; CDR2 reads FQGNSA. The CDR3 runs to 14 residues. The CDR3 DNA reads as TGTGCCAGCACCCCGGGACAGAGGGCCGATGAAGCTTTCTTT. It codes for CASTPGQRADEAFF.

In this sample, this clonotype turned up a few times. The CDR3 reads CASSHPDGTYEQYF. The CDR3 region has the DNA TGTGCCAGCAGCCACCCGGACGGAACCTACGAGCAGTACTTC. The chain couples TRBV27 to TRBJ2-7, with D unclear. The CDR3 extends over 14 amino acids. The V and J ends lost 6 bases and 2 bases respectively, with 14 bases between them. Germline CDR1 reads MNHEY; CDR2 reads SMNVEV (reference sequence).

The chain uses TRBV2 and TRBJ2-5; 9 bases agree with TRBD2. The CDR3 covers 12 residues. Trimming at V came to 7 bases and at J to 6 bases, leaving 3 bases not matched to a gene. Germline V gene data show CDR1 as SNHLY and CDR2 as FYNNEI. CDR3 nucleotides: TGTGCCAGCAAGGCGGGAGGGAAGACCCAGTACTTC. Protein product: CASKAGGKTQYF.

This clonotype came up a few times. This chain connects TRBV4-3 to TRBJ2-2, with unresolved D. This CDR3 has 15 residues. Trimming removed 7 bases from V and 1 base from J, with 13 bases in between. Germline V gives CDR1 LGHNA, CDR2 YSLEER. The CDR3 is CASTFSAVNTGELFF. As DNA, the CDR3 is TGCGCCAGCACCTTCTCTGCCGTGAACACCGGGGAGCTGTTTTTT.

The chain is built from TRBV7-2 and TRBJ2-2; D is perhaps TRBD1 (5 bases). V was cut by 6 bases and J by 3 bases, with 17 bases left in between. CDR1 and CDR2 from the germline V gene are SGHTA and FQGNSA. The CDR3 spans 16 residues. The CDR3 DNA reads TGTGCCAGCAGTTTAATTGGGGCTCTACACACCGGGGAGCTGTTTTTT. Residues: CASSLIGALHTGELFF.

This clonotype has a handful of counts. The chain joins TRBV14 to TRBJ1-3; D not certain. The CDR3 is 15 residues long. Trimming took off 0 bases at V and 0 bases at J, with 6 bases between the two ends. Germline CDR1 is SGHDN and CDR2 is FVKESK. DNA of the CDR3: TGTGCCAGCAGCCAAGATCCCTACTCTGGAAACACCATATATTTT. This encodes CASSQDPYSGNTIYF. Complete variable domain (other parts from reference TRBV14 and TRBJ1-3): EAGVTQFPSHSVIEKGQTVTLRCDPISGHDNLYWYRRVMGKEIKFLLHFVKESKQDESGMPNNRFLAERTGGTYSTLKVQPAELEDSGVYFCASSQDPYSGNTIYFGEGSWLTVV.

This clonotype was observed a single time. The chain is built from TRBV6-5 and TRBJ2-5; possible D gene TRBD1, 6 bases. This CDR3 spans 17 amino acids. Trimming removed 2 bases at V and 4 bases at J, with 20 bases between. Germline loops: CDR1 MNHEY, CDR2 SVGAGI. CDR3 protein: CASSYLHLTGSGETQYF. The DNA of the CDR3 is TGTGCCAGCAGTTACCTCCACCTGACAGGATCGGGAGAGACCCAGTACTTC.

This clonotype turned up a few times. The chain's CDR3 is CASSPPDRGRQPQHF. Written as DNA, the CDR3 is TGTGCCAGCAGTCCCCCGGACAGGGGGCGACAGCCCCAGCATTTT. V gene TRBV28 combines with J gene TRBJ1-5; 11 nucleotides align to TRBD1. Unmatched junction bases numbered 7, after V lost 5 bases and J lost 7 bases. Germline V gene lookup returns CDR1 MDHEN and CDR2 SYDVKM. This CDR3 has 15 residues. Complete variable domain (other parts from reference TRBV28 and TRBJ1-5): DVKVTQSSRYLVKRTGEKVFLECVQDMDHENMFWYRQDPGLGLRLIYFSYDVKMKEKGDIPEGYSVSREKKERFSLILESASTNQTSMYLCASSPPDRGRQPQHFGDGTRLSIL.

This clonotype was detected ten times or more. The CDR3 coding sequence is TGCAGCGTTGAGCCAGGGCTGGAGACCCAGTACTTC. Its translation is CSVEPGLETQYF. The J gene is TRBJ2-5, the V gene TRBV29-1; possible D gene TRBD1, 5 bases. Trimming removed 3 bases at V and 5 bases at J, with 10 bases between. The CDR3 has 12 residues. Per germline, CDR1 SQVTM and CDR2 ANQGSEA.

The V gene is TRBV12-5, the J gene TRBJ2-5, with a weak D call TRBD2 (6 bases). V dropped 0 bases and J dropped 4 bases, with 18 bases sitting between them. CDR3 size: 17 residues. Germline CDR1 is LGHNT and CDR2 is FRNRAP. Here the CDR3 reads CASGLVTGQGGPETQYF. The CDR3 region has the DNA TGTGCTAGTGGTTTGGTAACGGGGCAGGGAGGCCCAGAGACCCAGTACTTC.

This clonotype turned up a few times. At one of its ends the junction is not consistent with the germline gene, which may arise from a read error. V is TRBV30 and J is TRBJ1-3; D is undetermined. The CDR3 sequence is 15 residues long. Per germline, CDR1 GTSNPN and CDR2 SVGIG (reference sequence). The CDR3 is CAWGVVLYSGNTIYF. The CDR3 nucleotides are TGTGCCTGGGGTGTTGTCCTGTACTCTGGAAACACCATATATTTT. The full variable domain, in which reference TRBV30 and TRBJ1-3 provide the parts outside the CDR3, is SQTIHQWPATLVQPVGSPLSLECTVEGTSNPNLYWYRQAAGRGLQLLFYSVGIGQISSEVPQNLSASRPQDRQFILSSKKLLLSDSGFYLCAWGVVLYSGNTIYFGEGSWLTVV.

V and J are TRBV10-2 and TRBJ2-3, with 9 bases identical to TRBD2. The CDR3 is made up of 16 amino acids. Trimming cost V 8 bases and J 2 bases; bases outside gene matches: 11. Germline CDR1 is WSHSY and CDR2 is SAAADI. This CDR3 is CASGVLAGGATDTQYF. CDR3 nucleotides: TGCGCCAGCGGGGTCCTGGCGGGAGGGGCCACAGATACGCAGTATTTT.

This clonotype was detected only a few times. CDR3 nucleotide sequence: TGTGCCTGGACCCTACTTGCGGAGCAGTTCTTC. Residues: CAWTLLAEQFF. V usage is TRBV30 and J usage is TRBJ2-1, with D hard to call. The germline V gene has CDR1 GTSNPN and CDR2 SVGIG (reference sequence). Trimming left V 4 bases short and J 10 bases short, with 11 bases between. This CDR3 region has 11 residues.

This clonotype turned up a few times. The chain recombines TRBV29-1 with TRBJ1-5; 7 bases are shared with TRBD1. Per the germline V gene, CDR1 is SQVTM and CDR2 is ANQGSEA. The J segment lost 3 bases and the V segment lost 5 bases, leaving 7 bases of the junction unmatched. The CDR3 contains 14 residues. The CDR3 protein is CSVTEGAYNQPQHF. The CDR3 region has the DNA TGCAGCGTTACGGAGGGGGCCTACAATCAGCCCCAGCATTTT.

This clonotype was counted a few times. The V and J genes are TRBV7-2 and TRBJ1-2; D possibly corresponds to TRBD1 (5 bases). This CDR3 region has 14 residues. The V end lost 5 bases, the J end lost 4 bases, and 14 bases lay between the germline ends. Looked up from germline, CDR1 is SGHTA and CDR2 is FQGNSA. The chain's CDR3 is CASSPYGAGYGYTF. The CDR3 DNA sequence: TGTGCCAGCAGCCCTTACGGGGCCGGCTATGGCTACACCTTC. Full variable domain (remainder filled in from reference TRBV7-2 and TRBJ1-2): GAGVSQSPSNKVTEKGKDVELRCDPISGHTALYWYRQSLGQGLEFLIYFQGNSAPDKSGLPSDRFSAERTGGSVSTLTIQRTQQEDSAVYLCASSPYGAGYGYTFGSGTRLTVV.

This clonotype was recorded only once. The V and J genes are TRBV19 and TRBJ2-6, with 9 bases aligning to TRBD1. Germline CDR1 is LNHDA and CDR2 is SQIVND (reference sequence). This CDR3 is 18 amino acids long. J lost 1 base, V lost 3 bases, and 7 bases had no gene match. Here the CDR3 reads CASSMGGTGLSGANVLTF. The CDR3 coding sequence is TGTGCCAGTAGTATGGGGGGGACAGGGTTATCTGGGGCCAACGTCCTGACTTTC.

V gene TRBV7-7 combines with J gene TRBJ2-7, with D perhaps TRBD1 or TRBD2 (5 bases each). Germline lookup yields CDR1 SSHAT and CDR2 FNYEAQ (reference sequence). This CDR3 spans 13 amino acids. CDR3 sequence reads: CASAETDSYEQYF. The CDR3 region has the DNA TGTGCTAGCGCGGAGACAGACTCCTACGAGCAGTACTTC.

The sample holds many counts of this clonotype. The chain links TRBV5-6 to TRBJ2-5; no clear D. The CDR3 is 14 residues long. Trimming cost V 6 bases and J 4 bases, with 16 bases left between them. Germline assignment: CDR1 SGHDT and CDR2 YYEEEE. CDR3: CASTFMGSGETQYF. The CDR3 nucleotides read TGTGCCAGCACCTTTATGGGGTCGGGAGAGACCCAGTACTTC.

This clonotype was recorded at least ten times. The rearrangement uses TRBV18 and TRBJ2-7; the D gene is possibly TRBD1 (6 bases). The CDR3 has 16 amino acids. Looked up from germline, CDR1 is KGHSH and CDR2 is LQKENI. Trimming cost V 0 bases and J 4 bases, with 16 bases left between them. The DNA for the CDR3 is TGTGCCAGCTCACCACCGGGTTTGGCAGGGGCTTACGAGCAGTACTTC. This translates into CASSPPGLAGAYEQYF.

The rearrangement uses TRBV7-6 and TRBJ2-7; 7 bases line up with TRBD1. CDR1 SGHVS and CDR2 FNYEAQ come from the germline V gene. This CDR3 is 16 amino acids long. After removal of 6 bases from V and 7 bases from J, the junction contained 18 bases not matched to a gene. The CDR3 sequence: CASSTTGSLVAGEQYF. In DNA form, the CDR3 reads TGTGCCAGCAGTACGACAGGGTCACTAGTTGCTGGTGAGCAGTACTTC.

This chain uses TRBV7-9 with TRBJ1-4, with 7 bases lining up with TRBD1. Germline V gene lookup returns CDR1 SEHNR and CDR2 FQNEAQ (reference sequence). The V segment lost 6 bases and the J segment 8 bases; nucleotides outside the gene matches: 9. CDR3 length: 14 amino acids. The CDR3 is CASSFDRVGEKLFF. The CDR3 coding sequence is TGTGCCAGCAGTTTCGACAGGGTGGGGGAAAAACTGTTTTTT.

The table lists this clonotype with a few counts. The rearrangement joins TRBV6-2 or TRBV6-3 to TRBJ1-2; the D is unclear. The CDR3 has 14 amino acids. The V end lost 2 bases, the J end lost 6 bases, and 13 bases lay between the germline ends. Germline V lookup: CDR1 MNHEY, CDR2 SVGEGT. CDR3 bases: TGTGCCAGCAGTTACGCCCTGGTCGAAGATGGCTACACCTTC. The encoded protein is CASSYALVEDGYTF.

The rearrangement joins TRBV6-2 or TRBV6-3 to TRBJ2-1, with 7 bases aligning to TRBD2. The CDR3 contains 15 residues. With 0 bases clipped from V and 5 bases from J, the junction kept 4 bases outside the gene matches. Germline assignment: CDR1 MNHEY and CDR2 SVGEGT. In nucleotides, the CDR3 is TGTGCCAGCAGTTACTCTAGCGGGTCGAACAATGAGCAGTTCTTC. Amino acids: CASSYSSGSNNEQFF.

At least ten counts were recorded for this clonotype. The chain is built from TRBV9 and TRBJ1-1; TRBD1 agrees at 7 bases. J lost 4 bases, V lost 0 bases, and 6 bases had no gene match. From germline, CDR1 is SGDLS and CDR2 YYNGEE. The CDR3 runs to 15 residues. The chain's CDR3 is CASSVETGRRTEAFF. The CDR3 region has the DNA TGTGCCAGCAGCGTAGAGACAGGGAGGCGCACTGAAGCTTTCTTT.